This T cell receptor (beta chain) was sequenced during a study of identifying expanded T cells in peripheral blood (dated by TCRdb to between 2018 and 2020). For the study in its entirety: Four technical replicates, made by sequencing separate aliquots from the same pool of genomic DNA, were compared pairwise. Overall study outcomes, separate from this receptor: About 1.2 differentially abundant clones were flagged by the binomial model between technical replicates, whereas about 15 and 18 were flagged over approximately two weeks and four weeks, respectively. Both the number of clones called differentially abundant and the false-positive rate were significantly reduced by the beta-binomial model across all healthy-donor time intervals. For all healthy donors, the variance in clone template counts between approximately two-week samples rose significantly as total template count increased. It was expected by the authors that biological variance in healthy repertoires might increase further over much longer intervals, such as months to years.

Only a few counts were recorded for this clone. The target of this receptor is not known. The sample holds no much larger clone one base away, and base qualities are not on file. According to the germline V gene, CDR1 reads SGDLS and CDR2 reads YYNGEE. The CDR3 goes from the cysteine to the phenylalanine over 17 residues. Here the CDR3 DNA is all that survives: 51 bases in frame from base 1. V is pared back by 5 bases and J by 0 bases, with 19 bases lying between the germline termini. TCRbeta CDR3 regions were profiled by bias-controlled multiplex PCR amplification of genomic DNA with the immunoSEQ Assay. The original methods were these. To quantify the absolute abundance of each unique TCRbeta CDR3 region, the sequences were collapsed and filtered. Two models were used to test differential abundance: a binomial model (Fisher-equivalent) and a beta-binomial model that adds time-dependent variance fitted from healthy donors. Any clone with fewer than 5 combined templates was excluded, and a clone was called differentially abundant if its Benjamini-Hochberg FDR was below 0.01. Beta-binomial variance was modeled as a function of total template count across the two samples using the form v = (b*log(k)+a)^2. In its TCRdb copy, this immuneACCESS table keeps in-frame sequences only and misses some clones. Where compared with another copy, unresolved V genes explain less than half of these, and the others have no known cause. V and J calls plus clone size are reproduced from that table; the DNA served to infer D and trimming. This sample gives about 90,000 clones in total; approximately 88% of them show up just once. The top ten constitute approximately 5.3% of the sample.

During the collection period, no immune events, such as infections, were documented for the healthy donors. To calibrate time-dependent variance in a beta-binomial model of T-cell clone differential abundance, blood repertoires from healthy donors were used as a training cohort. The training cohort was composed of roughly 10 healthy donors, 3 female and 7 male. The donors were between roughly 25 and 70 years old, with an average age of roughly 40 years. Obtained from a commercial supplier, whole blood was collected from each healthy donor at three time points set two to three weeks apart. For immunosequencing, genomic DNA was extracted from whole blood that had not been sorted.

Sequenced material: blood. The V and J segments used are TRBV9 and TRBJ2-3; a weak D assignment points to TRBD2 (6 bases agree). The clonotype comes from a person between 18 and 75 years old in good health. The nucleotide sequence is TGTGCCAGCAGTGACTCCCCACTAGCAGTAAGCACAGATACGCAGTATTTT. Translated, this is CASSDSPLAVSTDTQYF. Beyond the CDR3, the reference TRBV9 and TRBJ2-3 genes provide the residues; the full variable domain reads: DSGVTQTPKHLITATGQRVTLRCSPRSGDLSVYWYQQSLDQGLQFLIQYYNGEERAKGNILERFSAQQFPDLHSELNLSSLELGDSALYFCASSDSPLAVSTDTQYFGPGTRLTVL.